These T cell receptor beta chains were read from a single sample in a study of shared clonotypes between healthy human individuals. Method: immunoSEQ multiplex PCR; TCRdb's copy keeps in-frame clones and lacks some. The sample carries 760,000 or so clones, 96% recorded once. Sequencing input: naive CD8+ T cells sorted from blood. Receptors were obtained from a man aged 30-40 years in good health. CDR3s leave out the opening cysteine and the closing phenylalanine or tryptophan.

TRBJ2-7 TRBV10-2 11 ASSVHGRYEQY
TRBJ2-7 TRBV5-5 10 ASSPNSYEQY
TRBJ2-7 TRBV5-4 12 ASSSSAASYEQY
TRBJ2-1 TRBV27 14 ASRPAEGQRYNEQF
TRBJ2-7 TRBV27 12 ASSLGTSGYEQY
TRBJ2-5 TRBV5-4 17 ASSGRLAGERMDQETQY
TRBJ2-7 TRBV6-5 13 ASSYWDRGSYEQY
TRBJ2-5 TRBV7-6 11 ASSFEGFETQY
TRBJ2-1 TRBV15 10 ATSRPLDEQF
TRBJ2-7 TRBV6-1 13 ASSPQGQGADEQY
TRBJ2-1 TRBV7-6 14 ASSLLGSSSYNEQF
TRBJ2-1 TRBV9 12 ASTPSGVRDEQF
TRBJ2-7 TRBV7-9 13 ASSSTDRGRDEQY
TRBJ2-7 TRBV28 11 ASSELAGNEQY
TRBJ2-5 TRBV28 11 ASSFSGQGVEY
TRBJ2-3 TRBV10-1 11 ASSEGSGHTQY
TRBJ2-7 TRBV10-2 10 ASSAGSYEQY
TRBJ2-7 TRBV5-4 13 ASSSTNSISYEQY
TRBJ1-1 TRBV9 12 ASSPRQQNTEAF
TRBJ2-5 TRBV29-1 13 SVIKVVAKEETQY
TRBJ2-3 TRBV7-6 13 ASSPEVGGTDTQY
TRBJ1-1 TRBV27 11 ASSPGLNTEAF
TRBJ2-5 TRBV28 8 ASSGETQY
TRBJ2-7 TRBV7-6 13 ASSFSLAGVNEQY
TRBJ1-1 TRBV29-1 9 SVVENTEAF
TRBJ2-7 TRBV6-1 12 ASRQADYPYEQY
TRBJ2-3 TRBV5-5 13 ASSAKGRGTDTQY
TRBJ2-2 TRBV27 11 ASSLGTLGELF
TRBJ2-2 TRBV6-5 13 ASSQGTSSAGELF
TRBJ1-2 TRBV9 12 ASNPLPGANGYT
TRBJ1-2 TRBV2 13 ASSAGFGPLYGYT
TRBJ2-7 TRBV6-1 13 ASSETPGLVYEQY
TRBJ1-5 TRBV28 12 ATSIQGPLQPQH
TRBJ2-3 TRBV28 13 ASSLTGLSTDTQY
TRBJ2-7 TRBV7-9 14 ASSLRSTGSSGEQY
TRBJ1-1 TRBV4-1 12 ASSLVGVNTEAF
TRBJ2-3 TRBV7-6 13 ASSGRDRGTDTQY
TRBJ2-5 TRBV4-3 13 ASSQDWRVQGTQY
TRBJ2-7 TRBV10-2 14 ASSFSTSGSFSEQY
TRBJ2-1 TRBV11-3 13 ASSTRGSGYNEQF
TRBJ2-5 TRBV19 12 ASSIPGGGETQY
TRBJ2-3 TRBV9 12 ASNEDSSTDTQY
TRBJ2-1 TRBV19 15 ASSIDWTGGIYNEQF
TRBJ2-3 TRBV7-9 14 ASSLGGNSRTNTQY
TRBJ2-5 TRBV13 13 ASSLTGTGDETQY
TRBJ2-7 TRBV19 12 ASSIVGYSYEQY
TRBJ2-2 TRBV7-9 14 ASAFPQRESIGELF
TRBJ1-2 TRBV10-2 13 ASGTGDPLLYGYT